These T cell receptor beta chains were read from a single sample in a study of OX40 agonist ivuxolimab in advanced cancers. Some clones are missing from TCRdb's copy, which holds only in-frame ones; the method was immunoSEQ multiplex PCR. The sample has roughly 45,000 clones, approximately 83% seen once. Here the sequenced sample was CD4+ or CD8+ T cells sorted from blood, taken in a trial of the OX40 agonist ivuxolimab. All receptors derive from an adult with an advanced solid tumor such as melanoma, head and neck, liver or kidney cancer. Each CDR3 is given with its conserved first and last residue. Each record gives: V gene, clone size, D gene, J gene, CDR3 protein, CDR3 DNA. D genes are given only for firm matches. Clone size appears in some rows only: once, few, many, or a class for an expanded clone.

TRBV6-4,NA,TRBD1,TRBJ2-3,CASSSGTGLHTDTQYF,TGTGCCAGCAGCTCCGGGACAGGACTCCACACAGATACGCAGTATTTT
TRBV19,NA,TRBD1,TRBJ2-7,CASSFGTDYEQYF,TGTGCCAGTAGTTTCGGGACAGACTACGAGCAGTACTTC
TRBV9,NA,NA,TRBJ2-5,CASSVGHRQETQYF,TGTGCCAGCAGCGTAGGTCACAGACAAGAGACCCAGTACTTC
TRBV5-6,NA,NA,TRBJ2-1,CASSLVAGTYNEQFF,TGTGCCAGCAGCTTAGTGGCAGGGACCTACAATGAGCAGTTCTTC
TRBV5-1,NA,TRBD2,TRBJ2-5,CASTLGSPLAGVRETQYF,TGCGCCAGCACCCTCGGCTCCCCGTTAGCGGGAGTGAGAGAGACCCAGTACTTC
TRBV7-2,NA,NA,TRBJ2-1,CASSLGWANEQFF,TGTGCCAGCAGCTTAGGGTGGGCCAATGAGCAGTTCTTC
TRBV11-2,NA,TRBD2,TRBJ2-5,CASSTTSGTQETQYF,TGTGCCAGCAGTACTACTAGCGGGACGCAAGAGACCCAGTACTTC
TRBV5-1,NA,TRBD2,TRBJ2-5,CASSLFLAGGQTQYF,TGCGCCAGCAGCTTGTTTCTAGCGGGAGGTCAGACCCAGTACTTC
TRBV5-6,NA,NA,TRBJ2-3,CASSLFQAPFSTDTQYF,TGTGCCAGCAGCTTGTTCCAGGCTCCATTTAGCACAGATACGCAGTATTTT
TRBV6-6,NA,TRBD1,TRBJ1-1,CASNRQGGTEAFF,TGTGCCAGCAACCGACAGGGCGGGACTGAAGCTTTCTTT
TRBV18,NA,NA,TRBJ2-5,CASSPGDISRTQYF,TGTGCCAGCTCACCTGGGGACATCAGCAGGACCCAGTACTTC
TRBV6-5,NA,NA,TRBJ2-7,CASSYIGGSHEQYF,TGTGCCAGCAGTTACATTGGGGGCTCCCACGAGCAGTACTTC
TRBV4-3,NA,TRBD1,TRBJ1-6,CASRPPDRPNSPLHF,TGCGCCAGCAGACCACCGGACAGGCCCAATTCACCCCTCCACTTT
TRBV5-1,NA,TRBD2,TRBJ2-2,CASSLGDSGGPIRTGELFF,TGCGCCAGCAGCCTTGGGGATAGCGGGGGCCCGATAAGGACCGGGGAGCTGTTTTTT
TRBV28,NA,NA,TRBJ2-3,CASGRVFADTQYF,TGTGCCAGCGGTCGAGTGTTCGCAGATACGCAGTATTTT
TRBV12-1,NA,NA,TRBJ1-5,CASRAQGAGNQPQHF,TGTGCCAGCAGAGCACAGGGGGCTGGCAATCAGCCCCAGCATTTT
TRBV2,NA,TRBD2,TRBJ2-3,CASTANGGATDTQYF,TGTGCCAGCACTGCGAACGGGGGGGCCACAGATACGCAGTATTTT
TRBV11-2,once,TRBD2,TRBJ2-3,CASSTGGGGDTQYF,TGTGCCAGCTCTACCGGCGGGGGGGGAGATACGCAGTATTTT
TRBV7-6,NA,NA,TRBJ2-7,CASSLGGTPDYEQYF,TGTGCCAGCAGCTTAGGAGGGACTCCCGACTACGAGCAGTACTTC
TRBV9,NA,TRBD1,TRBJ1-3,CASSEEGPGQGAYSGNTIYF,TGTGCCAGCAGCGAGGAGGGTCCGGGACAGGGGGCCTACTCTGGAAACACCATATATTTT
TRBV7-2,NA,TRBD2,TRBJ2-7,CASSLTLAGGNEQYF,TGTGCCAGCAGCTTAACACTAGCGGGGGGCAACGAGCAGTACTTC
TRBV9,NA,NA,TRBJ2-5,CASSVEGYAQETQYF,TGTGCCAGCAGCGTAGAGGGCTATGCCCAAGAGACCCAGTACTTC
TRBV6-6,NA,NA,TRBJ2-7,CASSYSPTQSYEQYF,TGTGCCAGCAGTTACTCGCCGACCCAGTCCTACGAGCAGTACTTC
TRBV19,NA,NA,TRBJ2-7,CASSIRRGPTPYEQYF,TGTGCCAGTAGTATTAGGAGAGGACCCACTCCCTACGAGCAGTACTTC
TRBV7-3,NA,NA,TRBJ2-5,CASSFDRQETQYF,TGTGCCAGCAGCTTCGACAGGCAAGAGACCCAGTACTTC
TRBV2,NA,NA,TRBJ2-3,CASRRDLSTDTQYF,TGTGCCAGCAGAAGAGATCTTAGCACAGATACGCAGTATTTT
TRBV13,NA,TRBD1,TRBJ2-7,CASRQTAGGSYEQYF,TGTGCCAGCAGACAAACCGCAGGGGGCTCCTACGAGCAGTACTTC
TRBV19,NA,NA,TRBJ2-4,CASTSGTSRPGIQYF,TGTGCCAGTACCTCCGGGACGTCCCGGCCTGGCATTCAGTACTTC
TRBV27,once,NA,TRBJ2-3,CASSFTWADTQYF,TGTGCCAGCAGTTTCACCTGGGCAGATACGCAGTATTTT